Following are 20 T cell receptor beta chains from one sample sequenced in a study of technical replicates of blood from a few donors. Using immunoSEQ multiplex PCR, the repertoire was profiled, and TCRdb retains in-frame clones only, with some absent. The sample consists of more than 75,000 clones, roughly 92% of them appearing once. Sequenced material: T cells isolated from PBMCs. These receptors were obtained from a human donor in good health.

This sequence joins TRBV10-1 and TRBJ2-6, with 8 bases identical to TRBD1. Germline V gene sequence: CDR1 WNHNN, CDR2 SYGVQD (reference sequence). The J segment lost 5 bases and the V segment lost 3 bases, leaving 6 bases of the junction unmatched. This CDR3 has 16 amino acids. This chain's CDR3 is CASSEGQGARANVLTF. CDR3 bases: TGCGCCAGCAGTGAAGGGCAGGGGGCGCGGGCCAACGTCCTGACTTTC.

This chain connects TRBV27 to TRBJ2-7; TRBD1 aligns across 7 bases. The CDR3 consists of 15 residues. V trimming: 3 bases; J trimming: 2 bases; junction bases outside the gene matches: 7. Germline-derived CDR1 and CDR2 are MNHEY and SMNVEV (reference sequence). This chain's CDR3 is CASSFARQGAYEQYF. CDR3 nucleotides: TGTGCCAGCAGTTTTGCGAGACAGGGAGCCTACGAGCAGTACTTC.

This clone appeared a single time. The chain's CDR3 is CASSFAVRGTQYF. The CDR3 region has the DNA TGTGCCAGCAGCTTCGCGGTCCGGGGGACCCAGTACTTC. This rearrangement joins TRBV5-8 to TRBJ2-5; possible D gene TRBD2, 5 bases. CDR1 and CDR2 (germline): SGHTS, YDEGEE. The CDR3 is made up of 13 amino acids. V was clipped by 2 bases and J by 7 bases, with 12 bases between them.

The chain has TRBV27 and TRBJ1-4; TRBD1 agrees at 8 bases. Germline CDR1 reads MNHEY; CDR2 reads SMNVEV (reference sequence). The V and J ends lost 0 bases and 8 bases, in that order; junction bases with no gene match: 2. This CDR3 spans 14 amino acids. As DNA, the CDR3 is TGTGCCAGCAGTTTATCGGACAGGGAAGAAAAACTGTTTTTT. This sequence encodes CASSLSDREEKLFF.

The genes are TRBV10-3 and TRBJ2-5; 10 bases fit TRBD1. The V segment lost 2 bases and the J segment 6 bases; nucleotides outside the gene matches: 6. The CDR3 spans 15 residues. From germline, CDR1 is ENHRY and CDR2 SYGVKD. CDR3 sequence reads: CAISEGDRGRKTQYF. The CDR3 nucleotides read TGTGCCATCAGTGAGGGGGACAGGGGTAGGAAGACCCAGTACTTC.

The chain is built from TRBV5-1 and TRBJ1-2; no clear D gene. Germline CDR1 is SGHRS and CDR2 is YFSETQ. The V and J ends lost 1 base and 2 bases respectively, with 6 bases between them. This CDR3 comprises 13 residues. The CDR3 protein is CASSLTANYGYTF. CDR3 bases: TGCGCCAGCAGCTTGACAGCAAACTATGGCTACACCTTC.

The V and J genes are TRBV7-8 and TRBJ1-5; a weak D match, TRBD1 (5 bases). Trimming shortened V by 5 bases and J by 8 bases, and 13 bases separated the two germline ends. This CDR3 has 13 amino acids. Germline V CDR1 and CDR2: SGHVS, FQNEAQ. CDR3 loop: CASSVRVIEPQHF. The CDR3 region has the DNA TGTGCCAGCAGCGTCAGGGTGATAGAGCCCCAGCATTTT.

The chain combines TRBV6-5 with TRBJ1-3, with D uncertain. The V gene lost 4 bases and the J gene lost 3 bases, with 4 bases spanning the gap. Germline CDR1 MNHEY, CDR2 SVGAGI. The CDR3 runs to 12 residues. As DNA, the CDR3 is TGTGCCAGCAGTTCCGGTGGAAACACCATATATTTT. Protein: CASSSGGNTIYF.

The rearrangement joins TRBV6-1 to TRBJ1-2, with D hard to call. Germline CDR1 is MNHNS and CDR2 is SASEGT. Between the trimmed V and J ends, which lost 7 bases and 2 bases, there was a span of 14 bases. This CDR3 is built from 14 residues. CDR3 sequence reads: CASILWQQNYGYTF. In DNA form, the CDR3 reads TGTGCCAGCATCCTTTGGCAACAAAACTATGGCTACACCTTC.

The rearrangement joins TRBV6-1 to TRBJ1-1; D is ambiguous. V shed 6 bases and J shed 1 base, with 12 bases lying between them. In germline, CDR1 is MNHNS, CDR2 SASEGT. This CDR3 is 14 amino acids long. CDR3 in DNA: TGTGCCAGCAGGGAGGACCCCCCGAACACTGAAGCTTTCTTT. This gives the protein CASREDPPNTEAFF.

CDR3 amino acids: CASSDGTGQILSTDTQYF. The CDR3 region has the DNA TGTGCCAGCAGTGACGGGACGGGACAGATCCTTAGCACAGATACGCAGTATTTT. The V gene is TRBV6-4, the J gene TRBJ2-3; 7 bases map to TRBD1. Trimming at V came to 2 bases and at J to 0 bases, leaving 11 bases not matched to a gene. CDR3 length: 18 residues. CDR1 and CDR2 from the germline V gene are MRHNA and SNTAGT.

A few counts support this clone. V usage is TRBV6-5 and J usage is TRBJ2-1; 12 nucleotides align to TRBD2. Germline CDR1 and CDR2: MNHEY and SVGAGI. The CDR3 length is 16 residues. V lost 0 bases, J lost 8 bases, and 5 bases stayed unmatched. The CDR3 spells CASSYSGTSGRYEQFF. The CDR3, as DNA: TGTGCCAGCAGTTACTCGGGGACTAGCGGGCGATATGAGCAGTTCTTC.

This rearrangement joins TRBV6-1 to TRBJ2-4, with 9 bases matching TRBD1. The junction had 10 bases not matched to a gene; V was cut back by 4 bases and J by 6 bases. CDR1 and CDR2 (germline): MNHNS, SASEGT. The CDR3 spans 16 residues. The CDR3 region has the DNA TGTGCCAGCAGTGGCTTACAGGGGGCCGGTATAAACATTCAGTACTTC. It is translated as CASSGLQGAGINIQYF.

This clone was detected once. The chain links TRBV7-2 to TRBJ2-7, with unresolved D. Germline lookup yields CDR1 SGHTA and CDR2 FQGNSA. V lost 4 bases, J lost 3 bases, and 19 bases lay in between. This CDR3 has 16 residues. The CDR3: CASSSYQPRLNYEQYF. The CDR3, as DNA: TGTGCCAGCAGCTCGTACCAGCCCAGGTTGAACTACGAGCAGTACTTC.

The DNA for the CDR3 is TGTGCCAGCCTCGGGGGGGCCGGTACAGATACGCAGTATTTT. This encodes CASLGGAGTDTQYF. The chain carries TRBV27 and TRBJ2-3, with TRBD2 matching over 8 bases. Germline values: CDR1 MNHEY, CDR2 SMNVEV (reference sequence). Trimming cost V 8 bases and J 3 bases; bases outside gene matches: 7. There are 14 residues in the CDR3.

The rearrangement joins TRBV15 to TRBJ1-6, with D possibly matching TRBD1 (5 bases). V gave up 6 bases and J gave up 0 bases, with 9 bases separating them. The length of the CDR3 is 15 residues. The germline gives CDR1 LNHNV, CDR2 YYDKDF (reference sequence). CDR3 in amino acids: CATSSGHSYNSPLHF. For the CDR3, the DNA is TGTGCCACCAGTAGTGGACACTCCTATAATTCACCCCTCCACTTT.

The CDR3 here is CASSLAIQREALLTDTQYF. For the CDR3, the DNA is TGTGCCAGCAGCTTGGCCATCCAGCGGGAGGCCCTCCTCACAGATACGCAGTATTTT. The chain carries TRBV5-8 and TRBJ2-3, with 9 bases fitting TRBD2. Germline lookup yields CDR1 SGHTS and CDR2 YDEGEE. V lost 0 bases and J lost 2; bases outside the gene matches: 13. This CDR3 contains 19 residues.

The rearrangement links TRBV29-1 to TRBJ2-4; 9 nucleotides match TRBD2. The J segment lost 7 bases and the V segment lost 4 bases, leaving 8 bases of the junction unmatched. The CDR3 loop spans 14 amino acids. The germline CDR1 and CDR2 sequences are SQVTM and ANQGSEA. The DNA of the CDR3 is TGCAGCGTTGTTGGGACTAGCAGTGTTAACATTCAGTACTTC. Translating it yields CSVVGTSSVNIQYF.

This clone was recorded once. CDR3 coding DNA: TGCGCCAGCAGCCAACCCGCCCGGGGGGAGAACTACGAGCAGTACTTC. Its translation is CASSQPARGENYEQYF. This chain connects TRBV4-1 to TRBJ2-7; 7 nucleotides align to TRBD2. The germline CDR1 and CDR2 sequences are MGHRA and YSYEKL. The CDR3 runs 16 residues. Trimming removed 2 bases from V and 3 bases from J; junction bases left unmatched: 10.

The J gene is TRBJ1-2, the V gene TRBV9, with 7 bases aligning to TRBD1. The junction had 7 bases not matched to a gene; V was cut back by 4 bases and J by 4 bases. CDR1 is SGDLS and CDR2 is YYNGEE in the germline V gene. The CDR3 has 14 amino acids. CDR3 loop: CASSSQTGSYGYTF. CDR3 coding DNA: TGTGCCAGCAGCTCTCAGACAGGGAGCTATGGCTACACCTTC.